The 18 T cell receptor beta chains below were found in one sample sequenced in a study of blood T cell repertoires in COVID-19. Clones were sequenced by immunoSEQ multiplex PCR, and TCRdb holds only the in-frame ones, with some missing. The sample lists about 280,000 clones, about 89% occurring once. Sample: peripheral blood. Receptor source: a woman in her forties who had recovered from COVID-19.

CDR3 protein: CASSAGNTDTQYF. Here the CDR3 DNA reads TGTGCCAGCAGCGCAGGAAACACAGATACGCAGTATTTT. The chain recombines TRBV7-9 with TRBJ2-3, with D hard to call. V gave up 5 bases and J gave up 2 bases, with 8 bases separating them. CDR3 length equals 13 residues. CDR1 is SEHNR and CDR2 is FQNEAQ in the germline V gene (reference sequence).

The chain carries TRBV19 and TRBJ2-7; 9 nucleotides match TRBD2. The germline CDR1 and CDR2 sequences are LNHDA and SQIVND (reference sequence). The CDR3 spans 17 residues. With V trimmed by 1 base and J by 6 bases, 13 bases remained unmatched. CDR3 sequence: CASSIGLAEGLAAEQYF. The CDR3 DNA is TGTGCCAGTAGTATAGGTCTGGCGGAGGGACTAGCAGCCGAGCAGTACTTC.

For the CDR3, the DNA is TGTGCCAGCTCTCTTCAAGAGCGGGGCACCGGGGAGCTGTTTTTT. Residues: CASSLQERGTGELFF. The rearrangement uses TRBV18 and TRBJ2-2; 7 bases are shared with TRBD2. The J segment lost 4 bases and the V segment lost 6 bases, leaving 8 bases of the junction unmatched. Germline CDR1 is KGHSH and CDR2 is LQKENI. This CDR3 region has 15 residues. The full variable domain, in which reference TRBV18 and TRBJ2-2 provide the parts outside the CDR3, is NAGVMQNPRHLVRRRGQEARLRCSPMKGHSHVYWYRQLPEEGLKFMVYLQKENIIDESGMPKERFSAEFPKEGPSILRIQQVVRGDSAAYFCASSLQERGTGELFFGEGSRLTVL.

The sample holds a few counts of this clone. The chain joins TRBV6-2 or TRBV6-3 to TRBJ2-7, with D maybe TRBD2 (5 bases). The CDR3 consists of 15 residues. Trimming removed 3 bases from V and 9 bases from J, with 21 bases in between. Per germline, CDR1 MNHEY and CDR2 SVGEGT. The CDR3: CASSYVASAAAGQYF. CDR3 sequence (DNA): TGTGCCAGCAGTTATGTGGCATCCGCCGCCGCGGGGCAGTACTTC.

The CDR3 bases are TGTGCCAGTAGCACTTCGAACTCCTACAATGAGCAGTTCTTC. This sequence encodes CASSTSNSYNEQFF. The chain joins TRBV19 to TRBJ2-1; D uncertain. CDR3 length: 14 residues. Germline loops: CDR1 LNHDA, CDR2 SQIVND (reference sequence). V was clipped by 6 bases and J by 0 bases, with 9 bases between them.

The gene calls are TRBV14 and TRBJ2-7; 10 bases are a match to TRBD2. Losses at the gene ends were 6 bases for V and 3 bases for J; bases not matched to a gene: 5. CDR3 length: 14 amino acids. Germline V lookup: CDR1 SGHDN, CDR2 FVKESK. The CDR3 nucleotides are TGTGCCAGCAGTCAACGGACTAGCGGCTACGAGCAGTACTTC. Translated: CASSQRTSGYEQYF.

This clone was picked up one time. The chain recombines TRBV6-6 with TRBJ1-1; D may be TRBD1 (5 bases). Trimming shortened V by 2 bases and J by 0 bases, and 10 bases separated the two germline ends. Germline V gene data show CDR1 as MNHNY and CDR2 as SVGAGI (reference sequence). The CDR3 is 15 residues long. CDR3 amino acids: CASSYGSGVNTEAFF. The CDR3 bases are TGTGCCAGCAGTTACGGGTCGGGGGTGAACACTGAAGCTTTCTTT.

This chain connects TRBV2 to TRBJ1-1, with D maybe TRBD1 (5 bases). The V gene lost 3 bases and the J gene lost 2 bases, with 16 bases spanning the gap. The germline V gene encodes CDR1 SNHLY and CDR2 FYNNEI. The CDR3 totals 16 residues. CDR3 region: CASSDRDFGLNTEAFF. The CDR3 region has the DNA TGTGCCAGCAGTGACAGGGACTTTGGCTTAAACACTGAAGCTTTCTTT.

The CDR3 DNA is TGCGCCAGCAGCAAGAGACCTGCGGGGACTGAAGCTTTCTTT. It translates to CASSKRPAGTEAFF. The chain is built from TRBV5-1 and TRBJ1-1; D is unclear. Trimming removed 4 bases at V and 5 bases at J, with 15 bases between. This CDR3 region has 14 residues. Germline assignment: CDR1 SGHRS and CDR2 YFSETQ.

V usage is TRBV6-1 and J usage is TRBJ2-1, with TRBD2 matching over 11 bases. Germline lookup yields CDR1 MNHNS and CDR2 SASEGT. The CDR3 is 19 amino acids. V shed 4 bases and J 1 base; nucleotides not matched to a gene: 12. The CDR3 loop is CASSGPSGRSSASYNEQFF. The CDR3, as DNA: TGTGCCAGCAGTGGGCCTAGCGGGAGGAGTTCGGCTTCCTACAATGAGCAGTTCTTC.

This rearrangement joins TRBV4-1 to TRBJ2-5, with D possibly matching TRBD1 (5 bases). The CDR3 totals 16 residues. V was shortened by 0 bases and J by 0 bases, with 11 bases between the two germline ends. Looked up from germline, CDR1 is MGHRA and CDR2 is YSYEKL. For the CDR3, the DNA is TGCGCCAGCAGCCAAGACTTCAGACAGTACCAAGAGACCCAGTACTTC. As protein: CASSQDFRQYQETQYF.

This chain links TRBV4-1 with TRBJ1-4, with 10 bases identical to TRBD1. With V trimmed by 4 bases and J by 6 bases, 2 bases remained unmatched. The germline gives CDR1 MGHRA, CDR2 YSYEKL. The CDR3 has 14 amino acids. The CDR3 here is CASSPDRGHEKLFF. The DNA of the CDR3 is TGCGCCAGCAGCCCCGACAGGGGGCATGAAAAACTGTTTTTT.

The chain carries TRBV18 and TRBJ1-1; 8 bases map to TRBD1. The CDR3 consists of 14 residues. V lost 3 bases and J lost 13; bases outside the gene matches: 13. CDR1 is KGHSH, CDR2 LQKENI, per germline. CDR3 DNA sequence: TGTGCCAGCTCACCCGGGACAGGCTCACTGAGGGGTTTCTTT. Residues: CASSPGTGSLRGFF.

This chain's CDR3 is CASSLTPRTDTGELFF. The DNA for the CDR3 is TGTGCCAGCAGCTTAACCCCACGAACGGACACCGGGGAGCTGTTTTTT. The V gene is TRBV7-9, the J gene TRBJ2-2, with D hard to call. CDR1 SEHNR and CDR2 FQNEAQ come from the germline V gene (reference sequence). This CDR3 comprises 16 residues. Trimming pared 2 bases from V and 3 bases from J, leaving 13 bases between.

This clone was recorded once. The rearrangement uses TRBV27 and TRBJ2-3; D possibly corresponds to TRBD2 (6 bases). Germline assignment: CDR1 MNHEY and CDR2 SMNVEV (reference sequence). V lost 8 bases, J lost 2 bases, and 20 bases lay in between. This CDR3 is built from 16 residues. The chain's CDR3 is CASALGGVHSTDTQYF. CDR3 sequence (DNA): TGTGCCAGCGCCTTGGGGGGAGTCCATTCCACAGATACGCAGTATTTT.

This chain joins TRBV5-1 and TRBJ2-5; 7 positions match TRBD1. The CDR3 length is 14 residues. The V segment lost 4 bases and the J segment 2 bases; nucleotides outside the gene matches: 5. Looked up from germline, CDR1 is SGHRS and CDR2 is YFSETQ. The CDR3 nucleotides read TGCGCCAGCAGCGTCGGACAGGTTCAAGAGACCCAGTACTTC. Translated, it gives CASSVGQVQETQYF.

The genes are TRBV30 and TRBJ2-6; a possible D gene is TRBD2 (5 bases). The CDR3 length is 17 residues. The V end lost 1 base, the J end lost 0 bases, and 13 bases lay between the germline ends. In germline, CDR1 is GTSNPN, CDR2 SVGIG (reference sequence). CDR3 DNA sequence: TGTGCCTGGAGTGGGTATGCGGGCCCCTCTGGGGCCAACGTCCTGACTTTC. Translation gives CAWSGYAGPSGANVLTF. Filled out from reference TRBV30 and TRBJ2-6, the complete variable domain reads SQTIHQWPATLVQPVGSPLSLECTVEGTSNPNLYWYRQAAGRGLQLLFYSVGIGQISSEVPQNLSASRPQDRQFILSSKKLLLSDSGFYLCAWSGYAGPSGANVLTFGAGSRLTVL.

This clone is a singleton in its sample. This sequence joins TRBV6-2 or TRBV6-3 and TRBJ2-7, with 9 positions matching TRBD1. The ends lost 5 bases at V and 4 bases at J; junction bases unmatched: 12. Germline CDR1 reads MNHEY; CDR2 reads SVGEGT. There are 16 residues in the CDR3. Written as DNA, the CDR3 is TGTGCCAGCAGTCCCGAGACCGGGACAGGGTTGTACGAGCAGTACTTC. The encoded protein is CASSPETGTGLYEQYF.